The sequence of this TCR beta chain was determined in a study of beta chain features in type 1 diabetes. Study at large: Taken together, all samples contributed fewer than 110 million examined sorted cells.

Germline V CDR1 and CDR2: MNHEY, SVGAGI. The CDR3 is 15 residues long. V gave up 4 bases and J gave up 2 bases; unmatched junction bases: 8. Note on this clone: The antigen is not known.

Sorted populations all had greater than 95% purity. General study points: Type 1 diabetes patients had TCRB CDR3s that were shorter (moderately but significantly so) in all four CD4+ subsets.

TCRB transcripts that were expressed got sequenced, as all of the isolated RNA had been reverse transcribed. Using immunoSEQ multiplex PCR, the repertoire was profiled, and TCRdb retains in-frame clones only, with some absent. Of around 150,000 clones in the sample, roughly 65% are singletons; the top ten hold about 0.089%. Sequenced sample: naive CD4+ T cells from blood. This rearrangement joins TRBV6-5 to TRBJ2-7; 7 bases agree with TRBD1. This clonotype was sampled from a young man with type 1 diabetes. The chain's CDR3 is CASSFNDRAPYEQYF. The CDR3 DNA is TGTGCCAGCAGTTTTAACGACAGGGCGCCCTACGAGCAGTACTTC.